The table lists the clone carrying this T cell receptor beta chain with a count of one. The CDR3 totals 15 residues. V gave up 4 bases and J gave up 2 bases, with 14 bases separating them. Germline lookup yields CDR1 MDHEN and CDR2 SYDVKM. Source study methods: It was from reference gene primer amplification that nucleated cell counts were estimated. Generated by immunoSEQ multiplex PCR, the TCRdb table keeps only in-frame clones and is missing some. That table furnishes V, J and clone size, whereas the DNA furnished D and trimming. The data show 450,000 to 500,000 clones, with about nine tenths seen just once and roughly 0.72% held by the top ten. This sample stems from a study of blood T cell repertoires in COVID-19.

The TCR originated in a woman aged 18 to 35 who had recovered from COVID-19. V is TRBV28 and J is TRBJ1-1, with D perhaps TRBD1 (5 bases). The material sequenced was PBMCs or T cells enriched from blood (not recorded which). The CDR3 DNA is TGTGCCAGCAGTTACAGAACAGGCCCAAACACTGAAGCTTTCTTT. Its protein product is CASSYRTGPNTEAFF.